Following are 7 T cell receptor beta chains from one sample sequenced in a study of cytomegalovirus exposure and HLA in healthy donors. The PCR contained 60 Vbeta and 13 Jbeta primers. The data were produced by immunoSEQ multiplex PCR, yet TCRdb's version contains in-frame clones alone and is incomplete. The sample consists of 150,000 or so clones, around three quarters of them appearing once. Sequenced sample: PBMCs. Receptor source: a man aged 40-49 years in good health and CMV-seronegative.

This chain connects TRBV5-1 to TRBJ1-1; weak D call: TRBD1 (6 bases). With 0 bases removed from V and 4 bases from J, the gap between germline ends came to 10 bases. This CDR3 spans 14 amino acids. Germline assignment: CDR1 SGHRS and CDR2 YFSETQ. The CDR3 DNA is TGCGCCAGCAGCTTGGGGCAGGGGACCACTGAAGCTTTCTTT. Translated, it gives CASSLGQGTTEAFF.

CDR3 in amino acids: CATSPREGSSGNTIYF. The CDR3 region has the DNA TGTGCCACCAGCCCCCGGGAGGGGAGCTCTGGAAACACCATATATTTT. The V and J genes are TRBV15 and TRBJ1-3; D perhaps matches TRBD1 (5 bases). Trimming removed 5 bases from V and 0 bases from J, with 14 bases in between. The CDR3 is made up of 16 amino acids. The germline V gene has CDR1 LNHNV and CDR2 YYDKDF (reference sequence).

V gene TRBV9 combines with J gene TRBJ2-3, with 8 bases matching TRBD2. CDR3 size: 16 residues. Germline loops: CDR1 SGDLS, CDR2 YYNGEE. The V and J ends lost 5 bases and 3 bases, in that order; junction bases with no gene match: 11. Here the CDR3 reads CASRLLAGKGTDTQYF. CDR3 in DNA: TGTGCCAGCAGACTGCTAGCGGGCAAAGGGACAGATACGCAGTATTTT.

The chain employs TRBV7-9 and TRBJ2-3; D is perhaps TRBD2 (6 bases). Trimming took 5 bases from V and 5 from J, leaving 17 bases between them. This CDR3 region has 15 residues. The germline V gene encodes CDR1 SEHNR and CDR2 FQNEAQ (reference sequence). Written as DNA, the CDR3 is TGTGCCAGCAGCCCGACTAGACTTAGAGGAGATACGCAGTATTTT. Translation gives CASSPTRLRGDTQYF.

This sequence joins TRBV9 and TRBJ2-2, with 9 bases matching TRBD2. Germline lookup yields CDR1 SGDLS and CDR2 YYNGEE. V shed 2 bases and J 5 bases; nucleotides not matched to a gene: 16. The CDR3 sequence is 19 residues long. CDR3 nucleotides: TGTGCCAGCAGCGTCCTTCGTCCTAGCGGGACCTCACGGACCGGGGAGCTGTTTTTT. Its translation: CASSVLRPSGTSRTGELFF. The full variable domain, its missing parts supplied by reference TRBV9 and TRBJ2-2, is DSGVTQTPKHLITATGQRVTLRCSPRSGDLSVYWYQQSLDQGLQFLIQYYNGEERAKGNILERFSAQQFPDLHSELNLSSLELGDSALYFCASSVLRPSGTSRTGELFFGEGSRLTVL.

The count of this clone is one. The chain combines TRBV9 with TRBJ2-3; 7 positions match TRBD2. Looked up from germline, CDR1 is SGDLS and CDR2 is YYNGEE. The CDR3 runs to 15 residues. After removal of 0 bases from V and 4 bases from J, the junction contained 5 bases not matched to a gene. The CDR3 DNA follows: TGTGCCAGCAGCGTAGGACTAGCTAGCGCAGATACGCAGTATTTT. Protein product: CASSVGLASADTQYF.

The V and J genes are TRBV5-1 and TRBJ2-1; 9 bases agree with TRBD2. J gave up 8 bases and V 5 bases, and 11 bases lay outside the gene matches. This CDR3 comprises 15 residues. CDR1 and CDR2 from the germline V gene are SGHRS and YFSETQ. In nucleotides, the CDR3 is TGCGCCAGCAGTCAGGGACTAGCATTTGGCGATGAGCAGTTCTTC. Translated: CASSQGLAFGDEQFF.